The 7 T cell receptor beta chains reported below all come from one sample, sequenced in a study of T-cell memory formation after mild COVID-19. Each CDR3 protein gets one entry after TCRdb re-called the 5' RACE reads with MiXCR. The data show 380,000 or so distinct CDR3 sequences, with around 15% seen just once and roughly 20% held by the top ten. The sample taken for sequencing was PBMCs or a T cell subset sorted from them (not recorded which). The source of these receptors is a man younger than 30 who had mild COVID-19 (a few samples of this study predate the infection). Cell type and time point are not known.

This clonotype was detected ten times or more. The chain combines TRBV28 with TRBJ2-1; D is perhaps TRBD1 or TRBD2 (5 bases each). The CDR3 is 16 residues long. Germline CDR1 and CDR2: MDHEN and SYDVKM. Trimming left V 6 bases short and J 0 bases short, with 15 bases between. This CDR3 is CASRLTGLNSYNEQFF. The CDR3 coding sequence is TGTGCCAGCAGGCTTACAGGACTGAACTCCTACAATGAGCAGTTCTTC. The variable domain in full, with the rest retrieved from reference TRBV28 and TRBJ2-1, is DVKVTQSSRYLVKRTGEKVFLECVQDMDHENMFWYRQDPGLGLRLIYFSYDVKMKEKGDIPEGYSVSREKKERFSLILESASTNQTSMYLCASRLTGLNSYNEQFFGPGTRLTVL.

The V gene is TRBV4-2, the J gene TRBJ2-1; 11 bases agree with TRBD2. V shed 4 bases and J 4 bases; nucleotides not matched to a gene: 18. Germline CDR1 LGHNA, CDR2 YNFKEQ. The CDR3 contains 20 residues. In nucleotides, the CDR3 is TGTGCCAGCAGCCTCAGCCGGAATAGCGGGGGGGGCTCGAAATACAATGAGCAGTTCTTC. Its protein is CASSLSRNSGGGSKYNEQFF.

The V call is TRBV7-6, the J call TRBJ2-1; D gene uncertain. Trimming pared 3 bases from V and 6 bases from J, leaving 12 bases between. The CDR3 consists of 14 residues. CDR1 and CDR2 from the germline V gene are SGHVS and FNYEAQ. The CDR3, as DNA: TGTGCCAGCAGCTTGGGTAACACCCTCAATGAGCAGTTCTTC. This gives the protein CASSLGNTLNEQFF.

The gene calls are TRBV20-1 and TRBJ2-7; D is perhaps TRBD1 (6 bases). The ends were cut back, 1 base at V and 7 bases at J, with 17 bases in the middle. The germline CDR1 and CDR2 sequences are DFQATT and SNEGSKA (reference sequence). This CDR3 region has 14 residues. CDR3 residues: CSARVPDSLTEQYV. The CDR3 nucleotides read TGCAGTGCTAGAGTGCCGGACAGCCTTACGGAGCAGTACGTC.

This chain connects TRBV4-1 to TRBJ1-5; D remains ambiguous. CDR3 length equals 13 residues. The germline CDR1 and CDR2 sequences are MGHRA and YSYEKL. Trimming took off 4 bases at V and 2 bases at J, with 6 bases between the two ends. This chain's CDR3 is CASSRAGNQPQHF. CDR3 coding DNA: TGCGCCAGCAGCCGGGCCGGCAATCAGCCCCAGCATTTT.

CDR3 bases: TGTGCCAGCAGCTTAGGCGCCAGGTCGTATGGCTACACCTTC. It encodes CASSLGARSYGYTF. V usage is TRBV7-9 and J usage is TRBJ1-2; D not resolved. This CDR3 contains 14 residues. V was trimmed by 1 base and J by 5 bases, leaving 11 bases between them. Germline lookup yields CDR1 SEHNR and CDR2 FQNEAQ (reference sequence).

This clonotype has a count of ten or more. CDR3 sequence (DNA): TGCGCCAGCAGCTTGGCGCTGGGATCCTACGAGCAGTACTTC. Protein sequence: CASSLALGSYEQYF. The chain couples TRBV5-1 to TRBJ2-7; D is undetermined. CDR1 and CDR2 from the germline V gene are SGHRS and YFSETQ. The CDR3 has 14 residues. V was pared by 0 bases and J by 1 base, with 8 bases between.